Sequencing of this T cell receptor beta chain was carried out in a study of blood T cell repertoires in COVID-19. The junction had 6 bases not matched to a gene; V was cut back by 3 bases and J by 5 bases. The CDR3 runs 14 residues. CDR1 and CDR2 (germline): SGHRS, YFSETQ. Original processing methods: Amplification with reference gene primers provided the estimates of nucleated cell counts. Clones were sequenced by immunoSEQ multiplex PCR, and TCRdb holds only the in-frame ones, with some missing. V and J calls and clone size come straight from that table; D and trimming were deduced from the DNA. The data hold some 95,000 clones, with 76% observed a single time.

Sequencing was performed on peripheral blood. This sequence joins TRBV5-1 and TRBJ2-5, with 8 bases fitting TRBD2. The sequence derives from a man aged 65-85 years with acute or convalescent COVID-19. In nucleotides, the CDR3 is TGCGCCAGCAGCTCGACTAGCGTTGGGGAGACCCAGTACTTC. This gives the protein CASSSTSVGETQYF.